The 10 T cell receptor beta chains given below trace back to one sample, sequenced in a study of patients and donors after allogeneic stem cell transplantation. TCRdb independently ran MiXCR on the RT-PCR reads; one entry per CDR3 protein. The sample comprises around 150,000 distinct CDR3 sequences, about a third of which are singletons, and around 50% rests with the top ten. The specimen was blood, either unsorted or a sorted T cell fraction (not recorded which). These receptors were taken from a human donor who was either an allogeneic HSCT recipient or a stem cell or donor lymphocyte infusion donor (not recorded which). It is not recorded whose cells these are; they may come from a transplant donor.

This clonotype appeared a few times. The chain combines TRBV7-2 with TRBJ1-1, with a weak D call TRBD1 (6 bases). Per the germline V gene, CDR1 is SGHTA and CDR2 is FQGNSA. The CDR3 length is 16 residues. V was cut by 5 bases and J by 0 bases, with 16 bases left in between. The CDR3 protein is CASSPDPGTLNTEAFF. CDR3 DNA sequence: TGTGCCAGCAGCCCCGACCCAGGGACACTGAACACTGAAGCTTTCTTT.

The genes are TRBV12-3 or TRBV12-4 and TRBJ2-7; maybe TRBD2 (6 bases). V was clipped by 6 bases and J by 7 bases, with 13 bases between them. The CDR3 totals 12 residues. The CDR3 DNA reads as TGTGCCAGCAGCACGGGACTCCGGGAGCAGTACTTC. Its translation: CASSTGLREQYF.

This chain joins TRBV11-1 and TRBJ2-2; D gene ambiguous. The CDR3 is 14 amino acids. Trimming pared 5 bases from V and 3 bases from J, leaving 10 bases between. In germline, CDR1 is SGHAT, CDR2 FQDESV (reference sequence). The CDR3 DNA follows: TGTGCCAGCAGCATAGGGCCATACACCGGGGAGCTGTTTTTT. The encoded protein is CASSIGPYTGELFF.

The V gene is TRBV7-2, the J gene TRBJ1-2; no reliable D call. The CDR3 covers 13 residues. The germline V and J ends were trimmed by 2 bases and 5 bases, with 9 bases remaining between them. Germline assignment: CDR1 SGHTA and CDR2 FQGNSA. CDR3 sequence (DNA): TGTGCCAGCAGCTTACGGCTAGCGTATGGCTACACCTTC. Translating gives CASSLRLAYGYTF.

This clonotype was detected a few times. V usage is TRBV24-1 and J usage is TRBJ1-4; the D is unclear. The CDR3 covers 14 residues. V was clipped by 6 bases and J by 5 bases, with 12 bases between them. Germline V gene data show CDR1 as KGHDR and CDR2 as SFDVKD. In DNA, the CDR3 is TGTGCCACCAGTACGGCAGGCCCAAATGAAAAACTGTTTTTT. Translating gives CATSTAGPNEKLFF.

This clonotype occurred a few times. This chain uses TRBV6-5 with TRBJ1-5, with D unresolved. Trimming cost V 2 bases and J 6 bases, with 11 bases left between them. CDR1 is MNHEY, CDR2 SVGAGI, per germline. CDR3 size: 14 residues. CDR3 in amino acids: CASSYGRGTQPQHF. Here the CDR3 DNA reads TGTGCCAGCAGTTACGGCCGGGGTACTCAGCCCCAGCATTTT.

The CDR3 DNA reads TGTGCCAGCAGTCTGACTAGCGGGGCTTTCAATGAGCAGTTCTTC. Its protein product is CASSLTSGAFNEQFF. This chain links TRBV6-5 with TRBJ2-1; 11 nucleotides agree with TRBD2. The germline V gene encodes CDR1 MNHEY and CDR2 SVGAGI. This CDR3 comprises 15 residues. Trimming took 5 bases from V and 6 from J; bases not matched to a gene: 6.

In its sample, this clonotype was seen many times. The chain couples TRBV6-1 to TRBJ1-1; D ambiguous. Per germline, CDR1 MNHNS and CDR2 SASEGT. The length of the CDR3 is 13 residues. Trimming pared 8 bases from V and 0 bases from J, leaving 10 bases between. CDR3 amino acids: CASLLSLNTEAFF. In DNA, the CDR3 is TGTGCCAGCTTGTTATCGCTGAACACTGAAGCTTTCTTT.

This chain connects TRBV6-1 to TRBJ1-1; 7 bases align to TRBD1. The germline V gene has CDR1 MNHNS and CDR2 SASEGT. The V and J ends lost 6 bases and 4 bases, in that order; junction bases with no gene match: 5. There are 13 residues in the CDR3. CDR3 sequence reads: CASRRNRGTEAFF. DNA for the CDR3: TGTGCCAGCAGACGTAACAGGGGCACTGAAGCTTTCTTT.

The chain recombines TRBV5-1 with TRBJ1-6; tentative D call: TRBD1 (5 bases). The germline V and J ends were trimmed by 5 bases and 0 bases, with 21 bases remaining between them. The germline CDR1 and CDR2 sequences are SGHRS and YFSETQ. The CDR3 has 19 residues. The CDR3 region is CASRSSPRVGTSYNSPLHF. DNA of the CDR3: TGCGCCAGCAGGAGTAGCCCCAGGGTAGGGACCTCCTATAATTCACCCCTCCACTTT. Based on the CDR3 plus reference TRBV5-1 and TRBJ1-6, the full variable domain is KAGVTQTPRYLIKTRGQQVTLSCSPISGHRSVSWYQQTPGQGLQFLFEYFSETQRNKGNFPGRFSGRQFSNSRSEMNVSTLELGDSALYLCASRSSPRVGTSYNSPLHFGNGTRLTVT.